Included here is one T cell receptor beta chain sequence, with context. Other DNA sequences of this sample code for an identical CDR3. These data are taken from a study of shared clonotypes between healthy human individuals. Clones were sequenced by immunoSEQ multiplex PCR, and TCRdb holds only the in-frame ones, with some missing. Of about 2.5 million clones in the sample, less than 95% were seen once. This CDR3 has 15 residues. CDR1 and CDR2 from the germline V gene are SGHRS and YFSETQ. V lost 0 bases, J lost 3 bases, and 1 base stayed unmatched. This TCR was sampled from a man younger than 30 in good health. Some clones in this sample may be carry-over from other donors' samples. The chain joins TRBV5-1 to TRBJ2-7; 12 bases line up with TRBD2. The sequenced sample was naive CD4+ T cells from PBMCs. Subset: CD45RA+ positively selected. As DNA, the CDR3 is TGCGCCAGCAGCTTGGCACTAGCGGGAGGCTACGAGCAGTACTTC. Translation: CASSLALAGGYEQYF.